This TCR beta chain is drawn from a study of identifying expanded T cells in peripheral blood. General study results and limits: Over two and four weeks, about 17 and 20 clones changed, versus roughly 1.2 between replicates. Clone count variance between approximately 2-week samples rose with total template count.

Assay: immunoSEQ multiplex PCR; the TCRdb copy retains only in-frame clones and omits some. This table holds 120,000 or so clones, 75% to 90% found once. The CDR3 has 15 residues. Losses at the gene ends were 2 bases for V and 7 bases for J; bases not matched to a gene: 7. The germline gives CDR1 SGHTA, CDR2 FQGNSA. Points on this clone: Antigen unknown.

Collection occurred without any documented infections or immune events in donors. Sample: blood. The rearrangement joins TRBV7-2 to TRBJ1-4, with TRBD1 identical over 7 bases. The source of this sequence is a person aged 18 to 75 in good health. The CDR3 loop is CASSLSQGGGEKLFF. For the CDR3, the DNA is TGTGCCAGCAGCTTATCGCAAGGGGGCGGTGAAAAACTGTTTTTT. Together with reference TRBV7-2 and TRBJ1-4, the CDR3 gives the full variable domain: GAGVSQSPSNKVTEKGKDVELRCDPISGHTALYWYRQSLGQGLEFLIYFQGNSAPDKSGLPSDRFSAERTGGSVSTLTIQRTQQEDSAVYLCASSLSQGGGEKLFFGSGTQLSVL.